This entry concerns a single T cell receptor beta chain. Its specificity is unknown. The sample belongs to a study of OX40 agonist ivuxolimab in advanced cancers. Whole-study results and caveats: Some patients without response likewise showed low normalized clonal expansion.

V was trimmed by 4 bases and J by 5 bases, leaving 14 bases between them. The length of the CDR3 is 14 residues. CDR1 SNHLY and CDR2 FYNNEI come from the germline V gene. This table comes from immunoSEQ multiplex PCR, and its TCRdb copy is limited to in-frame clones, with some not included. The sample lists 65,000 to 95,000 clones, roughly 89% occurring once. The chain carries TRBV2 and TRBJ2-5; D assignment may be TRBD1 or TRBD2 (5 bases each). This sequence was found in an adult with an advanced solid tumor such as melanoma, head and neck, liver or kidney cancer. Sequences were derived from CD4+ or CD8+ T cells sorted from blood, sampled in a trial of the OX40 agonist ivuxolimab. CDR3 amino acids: CASSGGTRAETQYF. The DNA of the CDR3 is TGTGCCAGCAGTGGGGGGACCCGGGCGGAGACCCAGTACTTC. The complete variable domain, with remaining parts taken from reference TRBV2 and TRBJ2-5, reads EPEVTQTPSHQVTQMGQEVILRCVPISNHLYFYWYRQILGQKVEFLVSFYNNEISEKSEIFDDQFSVERPDGSNFTLKIRSTKLEDSAMYFCASSGGTRAETQYFGPGTRLLVL.